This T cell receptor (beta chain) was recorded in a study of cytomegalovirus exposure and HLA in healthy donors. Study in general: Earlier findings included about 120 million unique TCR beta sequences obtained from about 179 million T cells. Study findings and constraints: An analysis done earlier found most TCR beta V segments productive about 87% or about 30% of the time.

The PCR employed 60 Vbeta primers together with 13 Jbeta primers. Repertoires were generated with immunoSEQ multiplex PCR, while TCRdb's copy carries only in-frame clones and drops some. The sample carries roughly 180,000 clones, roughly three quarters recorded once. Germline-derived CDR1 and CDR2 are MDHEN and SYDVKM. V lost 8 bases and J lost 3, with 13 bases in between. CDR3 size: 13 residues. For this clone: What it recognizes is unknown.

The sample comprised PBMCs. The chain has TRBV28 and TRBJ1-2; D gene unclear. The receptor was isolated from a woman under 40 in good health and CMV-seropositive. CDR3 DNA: TGTGCCAGCGCCCCAGGCCCCTACTATGGCTACACCTTC. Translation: CASAPGPYYGYTF.